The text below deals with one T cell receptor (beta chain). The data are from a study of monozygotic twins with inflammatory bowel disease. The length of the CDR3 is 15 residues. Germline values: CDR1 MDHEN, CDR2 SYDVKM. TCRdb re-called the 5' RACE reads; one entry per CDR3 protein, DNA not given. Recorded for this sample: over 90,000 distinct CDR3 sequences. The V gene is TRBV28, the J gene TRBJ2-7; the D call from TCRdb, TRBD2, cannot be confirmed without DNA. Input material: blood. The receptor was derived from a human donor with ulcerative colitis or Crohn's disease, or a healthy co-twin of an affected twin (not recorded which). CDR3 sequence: CASSSLQGGRYEQYF.